A single sample is the source of the 27 T cell receptor beta chains below, sequenced in a study of CD8 T cells in ankylosing spondylitis. Using its own MiXCR run on the 5' RACE reads, TCRdb lists one record per CDR3 protein. The table shows 150,000 to 200,000 distinct CDR3 sequences, with about 32% occurring only once. Sequencing input: synovial fluid, either unsorted or a sorted T cell fraction (not recorded which). These receptors all come from a male donor with ankylosing spondylitis.

The gene calls are TRBV24-1 and TRBJ2-1; TRBD2 matches 11 bases. V was clipped by 1 base and J by 7 bases; unmatched bases: 17. Germline V lookup: CDR1 KGHDR, CDR2 SFDVKD. There are 20 residues in the CDR3. In DNA, the CDR3 is TGTGCCACCAGTGATTTCGCCGAAGATTTACTAGCGGGGGTAGAAAATGAGCAGTTCTTC. Translated: CATSDFAEDLLAGVENEQFF.

The CDR3: CSARVRDRTGELFF. As DNA, the CDR3 is TGCAGTGCTAGAGTCCGGGACCGCACCGGGGAGCTGTTTTTT. The chain employs TRBV20-1 and TRBJ2-2; tentatively, D is TRBD1 or TRBD2 (5 bases each). CDR3 length: 14 residues. V was cut by 1 base and J by 4 bases, with 10 bases left in between. Germline CDR1 is DFQATT and CDR2 is SNEGSKA (reference sequence).

The CDR3: CASSLAANTEAFF. The CDR3 DNA follows: TGTGCCAGCAGTCTGGCGGCGAACACTGAAGCTTTCTTT. This sequence joins TRBV13 and TRBJ1-1, with D hard to call. Trimming removed 6 bases from V and 1 base from J, with 9 bases in between. This CDR3 is built from 13 residues. In germline, CDR1 is PRHDT, CDR2 FYEKMQ (reference sequence).

The rearrangement uses TRBV6-2 or TRBV6-3 and TRBJ2-1; TRBD2 matches at 9 bases. V was pared by 4 bases and J by 2 bases, with 9 bases of the junction left unmatched. The germline V gene encodes CDR1 MNHEY and CDR2 SVGEGT. CDR3 length: 17 amino acids. The CDR3 bases are TGTGCCAGCAGTTCGATAGCGGGAGCGGGTCCCTACAATGAGCAGTTCTTC. It encodes CASSSIAGAGPYNEQFF.

The sample holds many counts of this clonotype. The chain is built from TRBV25-1 and TRBJ2-1, with TRBD1 matching over 10 bases. From germline, CDR1 is MGHDK and CDR2 SYGVNS. V shed 1 base, J shed 5 bases, and the junction held 2 bases outside the gene matches. The CDR3 has 15 amino acids. Here the CDR3 DNA reads TGTGCCAGCAGTGAATGGGGGACAGGGGACAATGAGCAGTTCTTC. This sequence encodes CASSEWGTGDNEQFF.

V gene TRBV2 combines with J gene TRBJ1-3; TRBD1 matches 9 bases. The CDR3 covers 16 residues. With V trimmed by 5 bases and J by 4 bases, 9 bases remained unmatched. Germline V gene data show CDR1 as SNHLY and CDR2 as FYNNEI. The CDR3: CASSWDRVSTGNTIYF. The CDR3 coding sequence is TGTGCCAGCAGTTGGGACAGGGTTTCGACCGGAAACACCATATATTTT.

This chain links TRBV3-1 with TRBJ1-6; D call uncertain. The V gene lost 0 bases and the J gene lost 9 bases, with 6 bases spanning the gap. This CDR3 comprises 13 residues. The germline CDR1 and CDR2 sequences are LGHDT and YNNKEL (reference sequence). The DNA of the CDR3 is TGTGCCAGCAGCCAAGATGCTTTTTCACCCCTCCACTTT. Translating it yields CASSQDAFSPLHF.

The gene calls are TRBV7-3 and TRBJ2-1, with 10 nucleotides matching TRBD2. Germline CDR1 SGHTA, CDR2 FQGTGA. CDR3 length: 15 residues. Germline trimming cut 4 bases from V and 2 bases from J; bases unmatched to any gene: 2. In DNA form, the CDR3 reads TGTGCCAGCAGCTCCACTAGCGGGGCCTACAATGAGCAGTTCTTC. Its translation: CASSSTSGAYNEQFF. The complete variable domain, with remaining parts taken from reference TRBV7-3 and TRBJ2-1, reads GAGVSQTPSNKVTEKGKYVELRCDPISGHTALYWYRQSLGQGPEFLIYFQGTGAADDSGLPNDRFFAVRPEGSVSTLKIQRTERGDSAVYLCASSSTSGAYNEQFFGPGTRLTVL.

This clonotype occurred many times. The chain has TRBV4-1 and TRBJ2-4; 10 nucleotides align to TRBD1. CDR3 length equals 14 residues. Germline-derived CDR1 and CDR2 are MGHRA and YSYEKL. The V gene end was trimmed by 1 base and the J gene end by 8 bases; junction bases not matched to a gene: 2. CDR3 sequence: CASSQGQGADIQYF. CDR3 in DNA: TGCGCCAGCAGCCAAGGACAGGGGGCGGACATTCAGTACTTC.

The V call is TRBV20-1, the J call TRBJ1-1; D perhaps matches TRBD1 (5 bases). The CDR3 length is 17 residues. Trimming took off 0 bases at V and 1 base at J, with 18 bases between the two ends. Germline V gene sequence: CDR1 DFQATT, CDR2 SNEGSKA (reference sequence). CDR3: CSARDSRFLTGNTEAFF. Written as DNA, the CDR3 is TGCAGTGCTAGAGATTCACGTTTCCTAACAGGGAACACTGAAGCTTTCTTT.

This clonotype is medium-sized within its sample. Germline and junction disagree at one end, which may indicate a read error. The chain joins TRBV5-1 to TRBJ1-2; 7 nucleotides match TRBD1. This CDR3 contains 13 residues. Germline V gene data show CDR1 as SGHRS and CDR2 as YFSETQ. CDR3 residues: CASSLQGNYGYTF. CDR3 bases: TGTGCCAGCAGCTTACAGGGGAACTATGGCTACACCTTC. The full variable domain, completed using reference TRBV5-1 and TRBJ1-2, is KAGVTQTPRYLIKTRGQQVTLSCSPISGHRSVSWYQQTPGQGLQFLFEYFSETQRNKGNFPGRFSGRQFSNSRSEMNVSTLELGDSALYLCASSLQGNYGYTFGSGTRLTVV.

The chain is built from TRBV7-2 and TRBJ2-2; 7 nucleotides match TRBD1. Germline CDR1 and CDR2: SGHTA and FQGNSA. V lost 4 bases, J lost 2 bases, and 7 bases stayed unmatched. The CDR3 length is 16 residues. CDR3 in amino acids: CASSSIRQGNTGELFF. The CDR3, as DNA: TGTGCCAGCAGCTCAATTAGACAGGGAAACACCGGGGAGCTGTTTTTT.

This chain connects TRBV18 to TRBJ1-2, with TRBD1 identical over 7 bases. Germline CDR1 is KGHSH and CDR2 is LQKENI. The V segment lost 5 bases and the J segment 2 bases; nucleotides outside the gene matches: 2. The CDR3 runs 13 residues. The CDR3 spells CASSTGQNYGYTF. DNA of the CDR3: TGTGCCAGCTCAACGGGACAGAACTATGGCTACACCTTC.

This clonotype was counted between two and nine times. The chain couples TRBV6-1 to TRBJ2-7; TRBD2 agrees at 11 bases. The CDR3 covers 15 residues. From germline, CDR1 is MNHNS and CDR2 SASEGT. V was clipped by 3 bases and J by 3 bases; unmatched bases: 4. The CDR3 here is CASSEGLADHYEQYF. CDR3 coding DNA: TGTGCCAGCAGTGAGGGACTAGCGGACCACTACGAGCAGTACTTC.

The sample holds a few counts of this clonotype. The chain combines TRBV20-1 with TRBJ1-1, with D possibly being TRBD1 (5 bases). There are 14 residues in the CDR3. Between the trimmed V and J ends, which lost 4 bases and 8 bases, there was a span of 20 bases. Germline CDR1 is DFQATT and CDR2 is SNEGSKA (reference sequence). This CDR3 is CSAKTPGRGVEAFF. In nucleotides, the CDR3 is TGCAGTGCTAAAACTCCGGGACGGGGAGTAGAAGCTTTCTTT.

A few counts support this clonotype. V gene TRBV9 combines with J gene TRBJ2-3; D not resolved. The germline V and J ends were trimmed by 3 bases and 3 bases, with 14 bases remaining between them. The CDR3 sequence is 15 residues long. CDR1 and CDR2 from the germline V gene are SGDLS and YYNGEE. CDR3 nucleotides: TGTGCCAGCAGCGCGGACGCTCCCCATACAGATACGCAGTATTTT. Protein: CASSADAPHTDTQYF.

The sample holds a few counts of this clonotype. V is TRBV20-1 and J is TRBJ1-2, with 8 bases identical to TRBD1. The CDR3 consists of 15 residues. CDR1 and CDR2 (germline): DFQATT, SNEGSKA (reference sequence). V shed 4 bases and J 5 bases; nucleotides not matched to a gene: 12. The CDR3 bases are TGCAGTGCTAAGAGGGGTGCAGGGGGCGCATATGGCTACACCTTC. Residues: CSAKRGAGGAYGYTF.

This chain uses TRBV20-1 with TRBJ1-1; D remains unclear. V dropped 3 bases and J dropped 2 bases, with 16 bases sitting between them. CDR1 DFQATT and CDR2 SNEGSKA come from the germline V gene (reference sequence). The CDR3 runs 15 residues. The CDR3 nucleotides are TGCAGTGCTAGGTCCGGACGGAAGATAAACACTGAAGCTTTCTTT. Its translation: CSARSGRKINTEAFF.

This clonotype was detected only a few times. The genes are TRBV7-2 and TRBJ2-1; the match to TRBD2 covers 12 bases. CDR3 length equals 16 residues. V was clipped by 5 bases and J by 5 bases; unmatched bases: 7. Germline V gives CDR1 SGHTA, CDR2 FQGNSA. CDR3 amino acids: CASSPRLAGVDNEQFF. CDR3 nucleotides: TGTGCCAGCAGCCCCCGACTAGCGGGAGTTGACAATGAGCAGTTCTTC. The whole variable domain, filled in from reference TRBV7-2 and TRBJ2-1, reads GAGVSQSPSNKVTEKGKDVELRCDPISGHTALYWYRQSLGQGLEFLIYFQGNSAPDKSGLPSDRFSAERTGGSVSTLTIQRTQQEDSAVYLCASSPRLAGVDNEQFFGPGTRLTVL.

There are a few counts of this clonotype. The chain recombines TRBV29-1 with TRBJ1-1, with a possible D match to TRBD1 (6 bases). V was trimmed by 4 bases and J by 5 bases, leaving 17 bases between them. The germline CDR1 and CDR2 sequences are SQVTM and ANQGSEA. CDR3 length: 14 residues. CDR3 DNA: TGCAGCGTTGTGGGGGGGCAGGGATTAACTGAAGCTTTCTTT. Its protein is CSVVGGQGLTEAFF.

The J gene is TRBJ2-1, the V gene TRBV7-6; D remains unclear. The CDR3 has 12 residues. Trimming shortened V by 2 bases and J by 8 bases, and 7 bases separated the two germline ends. Germline loops: CDR1 SGHVS, CDR2 FNYEAQ. CDR3 DNA sequence: TGTGCCAGCAGCTTAAATCAGTATGAGCAGTTCTTC. This translates into CASSLNQYEQFF. The full variable domain, with the rest looked up from reference TRBV7-6 and TRBJ2-1, is GAGVSQSPRYKVTKRGQDVALRCDPISGHVSLYWYRQALGQGPEFLTYFNYEAQQDKSGLPNDRFSAERPEGSISTLTIQRTEQRDSAMYRCASSLNQYEQFFGPGTRLTVL.

This clonotype was detected a few times. The chain links TRBV6-2 or TRBV6-3 to TRBJ1-2; D gene uncertain. CDR1 MNHEY and CDR2 SVGEGT come from the germline V gene. CDR3 length: 14 residues. Between the trimmed V and J ends, which lost 2 bases and 4 bases, there was a span of 11 bases. CDR3 loop: CASSYRQAGYGYTF. The DNA for the CDR3 is TGTGCCAGCAGTTACCGGCAGGCCGGCTATGGCTACACCTTC.

This clonotype was detected only a few times. CDR3 amino acids: CASSYRQFYIQYF. The CDR3 DNA is TGTGCCAGCAGTTACAGGCAGTTCTACATTCAGTACTTC. The J gene is TRBJ2-4, the V gene TRBV6-2 or TRBV6-3; D is undetermined. CDR1 MNHEY and CDR2 SVGEGT come from the germline V gene. The CDR3 sequence is 13 residues long. The germline V and J ends were trimmed by 2 bases and 8 bases, with 10 bases remaining between them.

This clonotype was detected only a few times. The V and J genes are TRBV10-2 and TRBJ2-7, with 13 bases lining up with TRBD2. With V trimmed by 8 bases and J by 0 bases, 4 bases remained unmatched. This CDR3 contains 15 residues. Germline values: CDR1 WSHSY, CDR2 SAAADI. The CDR3 loop reads CASGLAGDVSYEQYF. CDR3 nucleotide sequence: TGCGCCAGCGGACTAGCGGGGGACGTCTCCTACGAGCAGTACTTC.

The chain is built from TRBV7-9 and TRBJ1-2, with D tentatively TRBD1 (5 bases). With 5 bases removed from V and 0 bases from J, the gap between germline ends came to 10 bases. The CDR3 length is 14 residues. Germline CDR1 SEHNR, CDR2 FQNEAQ (reference sequence). The CDR3 loop reads CASSIGGANYGYTF. The DNA of the CDR3 is TGTGCCAGCAGCATCGGGGGAGCTAACTATGGCTACACCTTC. The whole variable domain, remainder taken from reference TRBV7-9 and TRBJ1-2, is DTGVSQNPRHKITKRGQNVTFRCDPISEHNRLYWYRQTLGQGPEFLTYFQNEAQLEKSRLLSDRFSAERPKGSFSTLEIQRTEQGDSAMYLCASSIGGANYGYTFGSGTRLTVV.

The rearrangement joins TRBV2 to TRBJ2-5; TRBD2 matches at 9 bases. J was trimmed by 3 bases and V by 6 bases; bases with no gene match: 8. The length of the CDR3 is 15 residues. Looked up from germline, CDR1 is SNHLY and CDR2 is FYNNEI. Here the CDR3 reads CASRSRRGGEETQYF. The CDR3 DNA is TGTGCCAGCAGGAGTCGGCGGGGGGGCGAAGAGACCCAGTACTTC.

The V and J genes are TRBV20-1 and TRBJ1-2; 9 nucleotides match TRBD1. V gave up 3 bases and J gave up 3 bases; unmatched junction bases: 11. CDR3 length equals 16 residues. The germline gives CDR1 DFQATT, CDR2 SNEGSKA (reference sequence). CDR3 bases: TGCAGTGCTAGCTTAATGGGACAGGGCCCCTACTATGGCTACACCTTC. Translating gives CSASLMGQGPYYGYTF.